This TCR beta chain was obtained from a study of blood T cell repertoires in COVID-19. Some clones are missing from TCRdb's copy, which holds only in-frame ones; the method was immunoSEQ multiplex PCR. The repertoire holds 130,000 to 150,000 clones, 80% to 85% seen once, with 5.8% in the top ten. The CDR3 length is 14 residues. Germline V gene data show CDR1 as LGHNA and CDR2 as YSLEER. V lost 3 bases and J 0 bases, leaving 8 bases between the germline ends. Sequencing was carried out using PBMCs or T cells enriched from blood (not recorded which). This sequence joins TRBV4-3 and TRBJ1-1; D unclear. The receptor was derived from a woman in her 50s who had been exposed to COVID-19. The CDR3 sequence is CASSQSTVNTEAFF. The CDR3 bases are TGCGCCAGCAGCCAGAGTACAGTGAACACTGAAGCTTTCTTT.